The next 8 T cell receptor beta chains were all read from a single sample in a study of cytomegalovirus exposure and HLA in healthy donors. Primers for the PCR totalled 60 Vbeta and 13 Jbeta. Measured with immunoSEQ multiplex PCR; TCRdb has only the in-frame clones, and not every one. The sample lists about 120,000 clones, 15% occurring once. Sequencing input: PBMCs. These receptors came from a woman in her late teens or twenties in good health and CMV-seronegative.

V usage is TRBV2 and J usage is TRBJ2-5, with D unresolved. CDR3 length equals 13 residues. Trimming stripped 7 bases from V and 2 bases from J, with 11 bases between. The germline V gene has CDR1 SNHLY and CDR2 FYNNEI. The CDR3 DNA reads TGTGCCAGCATGATCATACGGCAAGAGACCCAGTACTTC. Amino acids: CASMIIRQETQYF. The complete variable domain, with remaining parts taken from reference TRBV2 and TRBJ2-5, reads EPEVTQTPSHQVTQMGQEVILRCVPISNHLYFYWYRQILGQKVEFLVSFYNNEISEKSEIFDDQFSVERPDGSNFTLKIRSTKLEDSAMYFCASMIIRQETQYFGPGTRLLVL.

This clone has only a few counts. V and J are TRBV7-9 and TRBJ1-4; no clear D. Trimming took 5 bases from V and 10 from J, leaving 17 bases between them. This CDR3 contains 14 residues. CDR1 and CDR2 from the germline V gene are SEHNR and FQNEAQ (reference sequence). CDR3 nucleotides: TGTGCCAGCAGCAAGGATGGGAGGGCGGGAAAACTGTTTTTT. Translation gives CASSKDGRAGKLFF.

The chain couples TRBV5-1 to TRBJ2-2; 9 bases agree with TRBD1. The germline gives CDR1 SGHRS, CDR2 YFSETQ. CDR3 size: 17 residues. V gave up 2 bases and J gave up 7 bases; unmatched junction bases: 12. This chain's CDR3 is CASSFSGGTGKNGELFF. Here the CDR3 DNA reads TGCGCCAGCAGCTTCTCCGGAGGGACAGGGAAGAACGGGGAGCTGTTTTTT.

The chain is built from TRBV30 and TRBJ2-5; D possibly corresponds to TRBD1 (6 bases). The J call may be in error: the DNA end matches TRBJ2-7 better. The CDR3 has 15 amino acids. Germline V gene lookup returns CDR1 GTSNPN and CDR2 SVGIG (reference sequence). The CDR3 region is CAWSVGQGRIYEQYF. The CDR3 nucleotides are TGTGCCTGGAGTGTTGGCCAGGGGCGCATCTACGAGCAGTACTTC.

This chain joins TRBV27 and TRBJ1-2; no clear D. The CDR3 runs 13 residues. The germline V gene has CDR1 MNHEY and CDR2 SMNVEV (reference sequence). Deletions cut 0 bases from V and 4 bases from J, with 6 bases between. In DNA form, the CDR3 reads TGTGCCAGCAGTTTATCAGGACTCTATGGCTACACCTTC. It translates to CASSLSGLYGYTF.

A few counts support this clone. This chain links TRBV29-1 with TRBJ2-7; D uncertain. Germline V CDR1 and CDR2: SQVTM, ANQGSEA. The CDR3 length is 11 residues. Trimming left V 7 bases short and J 6 bases short, with 13 bases between. As DNA, the CDR3 is TGCAGCGCCATAGTGACGGGCGAGCAGTACTTC. Protein sequence: CSAIVTGEQYF.

V usage is TRBV10-2 and J usage is TRBJ2-3; no firm D call. The germline V gene has CDR1 WSHSY and CDR2 SAAADI. The CDR3 loop spans 15 amino acids. Trimming took 3 bases from V and 2 from J, leaving 12 bases between them. The CDR3 loop is CASSEGASHTDTQYF. The CDR3 bases are TGCGCCAGCAGTGAAGGAGCCTCCCACACAGATACGCAGTATTTT.

The chain's CDR3 is CASSVADSTEAFF. The CDR3 DNA is TGTGCCAGCAGCGTAGCGGACAGCACTGAAGCTTTCTTT. The chain joins TRBV9 to TRBJ1-1; D may be TRBD1 (6 bases). Germline V gives CDR1 SGDLS, CDR2 YYNGEE. CDR3 size: 13 residues. The V gene lost 0 bases and the J gene lost 4 bases, with 7 bases spanning the gap.